Described below is a single TCR beta chain sequence and its context. Its antigen is unidentified. The investigators reverse transcribed all of the isolated RNA, so they sequenced expressed TCRB transcripts. Read counts averaged approximately 3.5 million for samples of naive, central memory and regulatory T cells. Assay: immunoSEQ multiplex PCR; the TCRdb copy retains only in-frame clones and omits some. The data show tens of thousands of clones, roughly three fifths seen once. The germline gives CDR1 MNHEY, CDR2 SMNVEV (reference sequence). This CDR3 spans 14 amino acids. Losses at the gene ends were 5 bases for V and 5 bases for J; bases not matched to a gene: 4. The data originate from a study of beta chain features in type 1 diabetes. Study-wide points: Small HLA sub-analyses could not settle whether HLA shapes TCRB rearrangement. The naive, central memory and Treg TCRB repertoires of patients appeared to be more similar to one another than those of healthy donors.

The sequenced sample consisted of Tregs from blood. The chain recombines TRBV27 with TRBJ2-5, with 11 bases matching TRBD2. The origin of this receptor is a woman under 30 in good health. The CDR3: CASSPLAGGETQYF. CDR3 in DNA: TGTGCCAGCAGTCCTTTAGCGGGAGGGGAGACCCAGTACTTC.